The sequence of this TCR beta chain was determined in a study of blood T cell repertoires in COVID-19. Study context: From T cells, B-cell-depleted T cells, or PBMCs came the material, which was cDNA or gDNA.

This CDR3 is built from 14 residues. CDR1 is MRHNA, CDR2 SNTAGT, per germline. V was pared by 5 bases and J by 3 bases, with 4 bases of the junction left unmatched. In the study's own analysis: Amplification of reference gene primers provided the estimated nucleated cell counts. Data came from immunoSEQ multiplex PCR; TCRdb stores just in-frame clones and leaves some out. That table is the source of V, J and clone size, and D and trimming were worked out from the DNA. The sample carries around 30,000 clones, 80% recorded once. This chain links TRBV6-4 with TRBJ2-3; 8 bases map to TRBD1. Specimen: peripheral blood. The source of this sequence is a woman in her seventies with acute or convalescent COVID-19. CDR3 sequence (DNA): TGTGCCAGCAGTCAGGGGGCTCGAACAGATACGCAGTATTTT. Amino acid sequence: CASSQGARTDTQYF.